The sequence of this TCR beta chain was determined in a study of blood T cell repertoires in COVID-19. As for the study in general: From the United States, Italy and Spain came samples of acute and convalescent COVID-19. Sources were T cells, B-cell-depleted T cells, or PBMCs; the material itself was cDNA or gDNA.

In the original analysis: By means of reference gene primer amplification, nucleated cell counts were estimated. The data were produced by immunoSEQ multiplex PCR, yet TCRdb's version contains in-frame clones alone and is incomplete. Clone size and the V and J calls come from that table; the DNA yielded D and trimming. The repertoire holds 140,000 to 150,000 clones, with about 80% as singletons. The CDR3 contains 15 residues. Trimming cost V 5 bases and J 10 bases; bases outside gene matches: 9. CDR1 is MNHEY and CDR2 is SVGAGI in the germline V gene. The chain combines TRBV6-5 with TRBJ2-1, with 12 bases lining up with TRBD2. The source material was peripheral blood. The source is a human donor in a cohort sampled during active COVID-19. This CDR3 reads CASSTLAGGPPEQFF. CDR3 nucleotide sequence: TGTGCCAGCAGTACCCTAGCGGGAGGGCCCCCCGAGCAGTTCTTC.